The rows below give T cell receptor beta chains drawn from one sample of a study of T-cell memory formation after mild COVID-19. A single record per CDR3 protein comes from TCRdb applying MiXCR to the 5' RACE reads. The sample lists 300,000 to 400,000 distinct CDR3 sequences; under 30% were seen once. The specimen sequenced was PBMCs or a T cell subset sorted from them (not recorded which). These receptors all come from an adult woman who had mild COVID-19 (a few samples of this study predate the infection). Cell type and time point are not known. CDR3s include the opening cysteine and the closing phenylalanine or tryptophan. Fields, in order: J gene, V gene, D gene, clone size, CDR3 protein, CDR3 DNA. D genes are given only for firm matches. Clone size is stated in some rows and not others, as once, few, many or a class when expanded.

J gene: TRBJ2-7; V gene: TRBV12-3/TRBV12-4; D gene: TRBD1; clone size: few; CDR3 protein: CASSSQGAGYEQYF; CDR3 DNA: TGTGCCAGCAGTTCCCAGGGGGCTGGCTACGAGCAGTACTTC
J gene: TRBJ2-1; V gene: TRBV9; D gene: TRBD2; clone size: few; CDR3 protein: CASSVVGLAGRNEQFF; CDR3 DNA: TGTGCCAGCAGCGTGGTAGGACTAGCGGGTAGGAATGAGCAGTTCTTC
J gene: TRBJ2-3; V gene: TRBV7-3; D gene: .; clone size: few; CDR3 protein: CASSLEGVVAEDTQYF; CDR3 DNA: TGTGCCAGCAGCTTAGAGGGAGTGGTTGCCGAGGATACGCAGTATTTT
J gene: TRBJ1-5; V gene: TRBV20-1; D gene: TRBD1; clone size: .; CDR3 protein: CSAQGNNQPQHF; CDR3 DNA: TGCAGTGCACAGGGGAACAATCAGCCCCAGCATTTT
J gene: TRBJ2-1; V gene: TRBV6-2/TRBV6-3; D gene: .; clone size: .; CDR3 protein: CASSYGRGGYEQFF; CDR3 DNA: TGTGCCAGCAGTTACGGGAGGGGGGGCTATGAGCAGTTCTTC
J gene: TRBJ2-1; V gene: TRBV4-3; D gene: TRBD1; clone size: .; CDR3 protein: CASSQAAGTGYNEQFF; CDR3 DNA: TGCGCCAGCAGCCAAGCGGCGGGGACAGGGTACAATGAGCAGTTCTTC
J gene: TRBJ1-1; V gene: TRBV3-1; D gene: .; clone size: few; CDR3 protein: CASSQVGNTEAFF; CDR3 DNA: TGTGCCAGCAGCCAAGTAGGGAACACTGAAGCTTTCTTT
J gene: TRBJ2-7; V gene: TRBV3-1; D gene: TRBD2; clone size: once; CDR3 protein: CASSLTLPGTSSEQYF; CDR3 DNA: TGTGCCAGCAGCCTCACCTTACCCGGGACTAGCAGCGAGCAGTACTTC
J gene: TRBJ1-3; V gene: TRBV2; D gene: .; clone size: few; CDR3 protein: CASRPDSSGNTIYF; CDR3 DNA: TGTGCCAGCAGACCAGACAGCTCTGGAAACACCATATATTTT
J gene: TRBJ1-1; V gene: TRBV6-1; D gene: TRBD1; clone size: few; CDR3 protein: CASSWTGGETEAFF; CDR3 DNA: TGTGCCAGCAGTTGGACAGGGGGGGAGACTGAAGCTTTCTTT
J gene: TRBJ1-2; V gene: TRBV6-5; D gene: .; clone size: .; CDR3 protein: CASSSRDLGLYGYTF; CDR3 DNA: TGTGCCAGCAGTTCAAGGGACCTGGGGCTCTATGGCTACACCTTC
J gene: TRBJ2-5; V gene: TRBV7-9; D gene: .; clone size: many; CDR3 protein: CASSLVTETQYF; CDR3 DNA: TGTGCCAGCAGCTTAGTCACGGAGACCCAGTACTTC
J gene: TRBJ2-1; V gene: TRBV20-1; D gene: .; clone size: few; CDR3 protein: CSARSGVSSYNEQFF; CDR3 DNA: TGCAGTGCCCGCTCTGGGGTAAGCTCCTACAATGAGCAGTTCTTC
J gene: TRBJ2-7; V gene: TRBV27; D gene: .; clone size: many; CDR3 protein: CASSPRPGLVAYEQYF; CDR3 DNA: TGTGCCAGCAGTCCGCGCCCGGGACTTGTGGCCTACGAGCAGTACTTC
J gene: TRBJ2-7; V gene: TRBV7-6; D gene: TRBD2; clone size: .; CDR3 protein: CASSLAGDQGEQYF; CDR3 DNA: TGTGCCAGCAGCCTAGCGGGGGACCAGGGCGAGCAGTACTTC
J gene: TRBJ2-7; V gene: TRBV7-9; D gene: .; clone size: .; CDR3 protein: CASSPSNPILYEQYF; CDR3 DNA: TGTGCCAGCAGCCCTAGCAATCCCATTCTTTACGAGCAGTACTTC
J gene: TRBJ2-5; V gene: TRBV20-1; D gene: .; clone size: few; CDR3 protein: CSARALTGQWETQYF; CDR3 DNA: TGCAGTGCTAGAGCCCTGACGGGCCAGTGGGAGACCCAGTACTTC
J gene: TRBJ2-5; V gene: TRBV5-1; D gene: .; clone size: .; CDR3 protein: CASSARGARGETQYF; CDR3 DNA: TGCGCCAGCAGCGCCAGGGGGGCCAGAGGAGAGACCCAGTACTTC
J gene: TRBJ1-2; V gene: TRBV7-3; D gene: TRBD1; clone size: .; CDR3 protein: CASSPGTGGSSYTF; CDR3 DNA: TGTGCCAGCAGCCCCGGGACAGGGGGGTCCAGCTACACCTTC
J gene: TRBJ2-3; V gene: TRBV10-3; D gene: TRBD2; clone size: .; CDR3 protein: CAISDTEGTSGASTDTQYF; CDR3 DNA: TGTGCCATCAGTGACACCGAGGGAACTAGCGGGGCGAGCACAGATACGCAGTATTTT
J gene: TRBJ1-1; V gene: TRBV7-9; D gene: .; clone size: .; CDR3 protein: CASSFATEAFF; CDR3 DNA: TGTGCCAGCAGCTTCGCCACTGAAGCTTTCTTT
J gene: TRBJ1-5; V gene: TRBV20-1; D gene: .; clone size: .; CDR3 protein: CSAGTGDSNQPQHF; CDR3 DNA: TGCAGTGCTGGTACGGGGGATAGCAATCAGCCCCAGCATTTT
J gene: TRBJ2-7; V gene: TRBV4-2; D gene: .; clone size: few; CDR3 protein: CASSQGTGPSYEQYF; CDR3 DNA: TGTGCCAGCAGCCAAGGAACAGGCCCCTCCTACGAGCAGTACTTC
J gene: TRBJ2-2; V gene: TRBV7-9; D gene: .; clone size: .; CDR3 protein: CASSPPGSNTGELFF; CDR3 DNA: TGTGCCAGCAGCCCACCAGGGTCGAACACCGGGGAGCTGTTTTTT
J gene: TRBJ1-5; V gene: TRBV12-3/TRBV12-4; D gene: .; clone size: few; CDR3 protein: CASSHNRGQPQHF; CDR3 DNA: TGTGCCAGCAGCCACAATAGGGGTCAGCCCCAGCATTTT
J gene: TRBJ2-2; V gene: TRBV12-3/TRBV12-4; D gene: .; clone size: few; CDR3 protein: CASSLSSEPGELFF; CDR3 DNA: TGTGCCAGCAGTTTATCCTCAGAGCCAGGGGAGCTGTTTTTT
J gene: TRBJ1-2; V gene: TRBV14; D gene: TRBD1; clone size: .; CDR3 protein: CASSPQQSRGTGYTF; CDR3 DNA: TGTGCCAGCAGCCCTCAGCAGAGCAGGGGGACTGGCTACACCTTC
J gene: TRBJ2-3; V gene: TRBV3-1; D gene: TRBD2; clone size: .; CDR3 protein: CASSQDLDLAGGPSHQDTQYF; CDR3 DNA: TGTGCCAGCAGCCAAGATCTAGACCTAGCGGGGGGCCCCTCACACCAAGATACGCAGTATTTT
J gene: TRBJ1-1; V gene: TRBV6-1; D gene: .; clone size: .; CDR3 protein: CASLQYWNTEAFF; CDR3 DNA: TGTGCCAGCCTTCAGTATTGGAACACTGAAGCTTTCTTT
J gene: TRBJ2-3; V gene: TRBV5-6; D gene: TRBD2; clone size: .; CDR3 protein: CASSLISGRSTDTQYF; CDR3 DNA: TGTGCCAGCAGCTTGATTAGCGGGAGGTCGACAGATACGCAGTATTTT
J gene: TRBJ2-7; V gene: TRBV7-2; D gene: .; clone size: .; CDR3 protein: CASSLDVGNYEQYF; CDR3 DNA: TGTGCCAGCAGCTTAGATGTCGGAAACTACGAGCAGTACTTC
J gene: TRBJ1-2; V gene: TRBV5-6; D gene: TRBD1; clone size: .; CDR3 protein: CASSFASTGGAGYTF; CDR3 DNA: TGTGCCAGCAGCTTTGCCTCGACAGGGGGCGCAGGCTACACCTTC
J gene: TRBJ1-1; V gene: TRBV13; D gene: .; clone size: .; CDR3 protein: CASSQQGTNTEAFF; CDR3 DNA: TGTGCCAGCAGCCAACAGGGTACGAACACTGAAGCTTTCTTT
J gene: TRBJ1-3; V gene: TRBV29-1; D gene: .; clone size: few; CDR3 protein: CSVEVSSGNTIYF; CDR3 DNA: TGCAGCGTTGAAGTCAGCTCTGGAAACACCATATATTTT
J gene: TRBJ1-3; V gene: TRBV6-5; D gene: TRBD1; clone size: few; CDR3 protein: CASSRTGSGNTIYF; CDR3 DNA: TGTGCCAGCAGTAGGACAGGGTCTGGAAACACCATATATTTT
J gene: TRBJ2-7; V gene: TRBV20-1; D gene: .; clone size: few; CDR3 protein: CRAGQLLEQYF; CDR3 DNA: TGCAGAGCGGGACAGTTACTTGAGCAGTACTTC
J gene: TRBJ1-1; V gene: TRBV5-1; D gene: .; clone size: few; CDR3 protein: CASSTDTSEAFF; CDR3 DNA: TGCGCCAGCAGCACGGACACCTCTGAAGCTTTCTTT
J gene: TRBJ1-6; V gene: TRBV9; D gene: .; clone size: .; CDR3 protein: CASSYDRTDSPLHF; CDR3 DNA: TGTGCCAGCAGCTACGACAGGACCGATTCACCCCTCCACTTT
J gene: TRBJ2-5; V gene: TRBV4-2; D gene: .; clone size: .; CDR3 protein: CASSQGRGTTGETQYF; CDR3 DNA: TGTGCCAGCAGCCAAGGACGGGGGACGACCGGGGAGACCCAGTACTTC
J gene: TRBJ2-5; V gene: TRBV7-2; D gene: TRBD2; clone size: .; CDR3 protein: CASRKGREGPGTQYF; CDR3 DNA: TGTGCCAGCAGAAAAGGACGGGAGGGGCCAGGGACCCAGTACTTC
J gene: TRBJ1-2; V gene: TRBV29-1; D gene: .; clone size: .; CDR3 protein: CSVVYDSPVLGYTF; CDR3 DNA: TGCAGCGTTGTGTACGACTCCCCGGTATTGGGTTACACCTTC
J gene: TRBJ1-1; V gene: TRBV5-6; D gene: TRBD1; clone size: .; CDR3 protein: CASSPGTDLMNTEAFF; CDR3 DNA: TGTGCCAGCAGCCCAGGGACAGATCTTATGAACACTGAAGCTTTCTTT
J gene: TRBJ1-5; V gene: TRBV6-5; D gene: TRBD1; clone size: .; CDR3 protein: CASSPGQDGNQPQHF; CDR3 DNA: TGTGCCAGCAGCCCCGGACAGGACGGGAATCAGCCCCAGCATTTT
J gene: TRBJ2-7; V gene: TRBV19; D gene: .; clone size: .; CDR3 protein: CASSKDKSYEQYF; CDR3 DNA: TGTGCCAGTAGTAAAGACAAGTCCTACGAGCAGTACTTC
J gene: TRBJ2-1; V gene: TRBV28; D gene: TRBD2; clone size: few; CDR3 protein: CASGTSGISSYNEQFF; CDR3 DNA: TGTGCCAGCGGGACTAGCGGGATAAGCTCCTACAATGAGCAGTTCTTC
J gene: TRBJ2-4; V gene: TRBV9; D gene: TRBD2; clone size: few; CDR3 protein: CASSVSGGTLAKNIQYF; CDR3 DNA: TGTGCCAGCAGCGTAAGCGGGGGGACCCTAGCCAAAAACATTCAGTACTTC
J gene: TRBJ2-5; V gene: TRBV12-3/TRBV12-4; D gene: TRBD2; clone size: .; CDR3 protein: CASSNLAGGPETQYF; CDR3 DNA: TGTGCCAGCAGCAATCTAGCGGGAGGGCCGGAGACCCAGTACTTC
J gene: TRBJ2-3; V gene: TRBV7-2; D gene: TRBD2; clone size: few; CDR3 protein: CASSVTSGATDTQYF; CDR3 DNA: TGTGCCAGCAGCGTCACTAGCGGGGCCACAGATACGCAGTATTTT
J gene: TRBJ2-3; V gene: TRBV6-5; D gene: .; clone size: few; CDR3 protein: CASSYEFGTDTQYF; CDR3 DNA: TGTGCCAGCAGTTACGAGTTCGGCACAGATACGCAGTATTTT
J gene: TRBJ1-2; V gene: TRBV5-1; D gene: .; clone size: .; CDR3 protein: CASSLTDNYGYTF; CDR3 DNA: TGCGCCAGCAGCTTGACAGATAACTATGGCTACACCTTC
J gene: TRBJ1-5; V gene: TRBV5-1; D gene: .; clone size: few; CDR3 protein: CASSTTGLSNQPQHF; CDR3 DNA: TGCGCCAGCAGCACGACAGGTCTGAGCAATCAGCCCCAGCATTTT
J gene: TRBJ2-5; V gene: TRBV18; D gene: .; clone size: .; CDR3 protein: CASSPPFSKETQYF; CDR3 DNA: TGTGCCAGCTCACCACCCTTCAGCAAAGAGACCCAGTACTTC
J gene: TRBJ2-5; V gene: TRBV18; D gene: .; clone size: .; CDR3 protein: CASSPRTQETQYF; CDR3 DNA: TGTGCCAGCTCCCCCCGGACCCAAGAGACCCAGTACTTC
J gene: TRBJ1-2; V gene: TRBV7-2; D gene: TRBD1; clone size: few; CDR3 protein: CASSRTTGEYGYTF; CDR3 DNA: TGTGCCAGCAGCAGAACGACAGGGGAGTATGGCTACACCTTC
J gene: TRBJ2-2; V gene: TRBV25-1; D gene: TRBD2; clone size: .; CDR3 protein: CASSEFTGGEGTGELFF; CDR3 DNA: TGTGCCAGCAGTGAATTCACCGGGGGGGAGGGGACCGGGGAGCTGTTTTTT
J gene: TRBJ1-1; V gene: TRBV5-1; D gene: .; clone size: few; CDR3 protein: CASSTELQLEAFF; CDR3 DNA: TGCGCCAGCAGCACCGAACTCCAGCTTGAGGCTTTCTTT
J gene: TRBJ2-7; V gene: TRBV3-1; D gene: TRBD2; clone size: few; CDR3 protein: CASSPAPGGWEQYF; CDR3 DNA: TGTGCCAGCAGTCCCGCCCCGGGAGGGTGGGAGCAGTACTTC